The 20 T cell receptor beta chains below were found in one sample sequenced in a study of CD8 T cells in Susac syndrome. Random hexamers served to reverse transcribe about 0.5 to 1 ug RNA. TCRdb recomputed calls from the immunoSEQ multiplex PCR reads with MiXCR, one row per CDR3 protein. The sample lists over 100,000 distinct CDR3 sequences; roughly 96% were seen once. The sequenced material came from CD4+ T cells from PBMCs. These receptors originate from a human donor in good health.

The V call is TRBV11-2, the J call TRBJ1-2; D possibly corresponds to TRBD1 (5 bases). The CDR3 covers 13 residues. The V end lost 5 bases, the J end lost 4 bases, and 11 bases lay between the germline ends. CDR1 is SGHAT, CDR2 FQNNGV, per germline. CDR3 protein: CASSLRDGYGYTF. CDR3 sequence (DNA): TGTGCCAGCAGCCTCCGGGACGGCTATGGCTACACCTTC.

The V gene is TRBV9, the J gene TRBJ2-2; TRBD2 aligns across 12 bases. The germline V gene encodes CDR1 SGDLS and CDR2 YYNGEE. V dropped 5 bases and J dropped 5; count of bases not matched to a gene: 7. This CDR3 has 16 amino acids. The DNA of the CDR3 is TGTGCCAGCAGGGACCTAGCGGGGGGGATGACCGGGGAGCTGTTTTTT. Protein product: CASRDLAGGMTGELFF. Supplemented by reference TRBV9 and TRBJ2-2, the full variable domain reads DSGVTQTPKHLITATGQRVTLRCSPRSGDLSVYWYQQSLDQGLQFLIQYYNGEERAKGNILERFSAQQFPDLHSELNLSSLELGDSALYFCASRDLAGGMTGELFFGEGSRLTVL.

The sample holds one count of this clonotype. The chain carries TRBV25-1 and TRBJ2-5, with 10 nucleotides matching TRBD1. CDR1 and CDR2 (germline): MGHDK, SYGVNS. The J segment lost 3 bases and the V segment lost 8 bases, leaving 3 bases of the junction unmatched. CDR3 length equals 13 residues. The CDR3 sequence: CASLDRGKETQYF. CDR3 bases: TGTGCCAGCCTGGACAGGGGGAAAGAGACCCAGTACTTC.

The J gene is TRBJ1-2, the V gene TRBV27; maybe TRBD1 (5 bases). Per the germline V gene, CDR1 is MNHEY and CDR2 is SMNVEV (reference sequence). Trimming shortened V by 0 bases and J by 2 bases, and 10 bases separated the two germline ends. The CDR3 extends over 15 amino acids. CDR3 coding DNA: TGTGCCAGCAGTTTATCGGGCAGGACAAACTATGGCTACACCTTC. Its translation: CASSLSGRTNYGYTF.

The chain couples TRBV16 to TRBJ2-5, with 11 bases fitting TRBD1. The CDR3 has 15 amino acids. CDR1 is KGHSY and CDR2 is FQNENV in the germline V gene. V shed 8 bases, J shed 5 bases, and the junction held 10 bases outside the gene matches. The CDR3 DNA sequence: TGTGCCAGCGCCACGCGGACAGGGGGCAGCGAGACCCAGTACTTC. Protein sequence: CASATRTGGSETQYF.

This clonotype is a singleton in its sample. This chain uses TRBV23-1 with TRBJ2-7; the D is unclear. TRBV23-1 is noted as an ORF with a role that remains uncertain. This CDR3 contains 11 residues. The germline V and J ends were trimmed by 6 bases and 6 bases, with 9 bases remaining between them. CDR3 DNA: TGCGCCAGCAGCCAGACCGCCGAGCAGTACTTC. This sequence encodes CASSQTAEQYF.

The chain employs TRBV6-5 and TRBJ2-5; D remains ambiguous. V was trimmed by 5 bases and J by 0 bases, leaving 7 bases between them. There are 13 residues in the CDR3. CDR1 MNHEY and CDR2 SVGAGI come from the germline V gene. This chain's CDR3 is CASSAGYQETQYF. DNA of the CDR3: TGTGCCAGCAGTGCCGGGTACCAAGAGACCCAGTACTTC.

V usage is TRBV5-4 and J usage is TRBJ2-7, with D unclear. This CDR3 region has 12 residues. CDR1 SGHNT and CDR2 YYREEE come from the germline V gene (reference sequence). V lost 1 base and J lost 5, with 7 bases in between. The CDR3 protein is CASSLNWDEQYF. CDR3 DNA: TGTGCCAGCAGCTTGAATTGGGACGAGCAGTACTTC.

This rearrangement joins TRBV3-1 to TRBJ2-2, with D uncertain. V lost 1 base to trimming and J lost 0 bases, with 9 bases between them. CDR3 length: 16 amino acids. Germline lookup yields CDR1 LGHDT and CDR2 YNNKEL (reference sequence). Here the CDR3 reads CASSQGFMSNTGELFF. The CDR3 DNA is TGTGCCAGCAGCCAAGGTTTTATGTCGAACACCGGGGAGCTGTTTTTT.

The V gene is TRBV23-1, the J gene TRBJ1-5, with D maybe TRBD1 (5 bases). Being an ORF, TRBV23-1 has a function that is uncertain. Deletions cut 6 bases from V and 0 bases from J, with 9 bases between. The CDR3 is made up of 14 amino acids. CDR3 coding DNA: TGCGCCAGCAGGAGGGACCGTAGCAATCAGCCCCAGCATTTT. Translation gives CASRRDRSNQPQHF.

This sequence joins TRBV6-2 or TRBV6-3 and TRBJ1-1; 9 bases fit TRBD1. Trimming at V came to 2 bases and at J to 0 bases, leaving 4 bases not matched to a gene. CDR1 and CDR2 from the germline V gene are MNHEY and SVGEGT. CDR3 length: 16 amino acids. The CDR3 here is CASSYRDRALNTEAFF. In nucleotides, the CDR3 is TGTGCCAGCAGTTACCGGGACAGGGCCCTGAACACTGAAGCTTTCTTT.

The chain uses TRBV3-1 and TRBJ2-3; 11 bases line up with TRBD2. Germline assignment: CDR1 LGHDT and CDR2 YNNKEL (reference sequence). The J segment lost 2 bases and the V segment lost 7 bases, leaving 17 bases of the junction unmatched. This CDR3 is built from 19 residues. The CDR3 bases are TGTGCCAGCACTTTATTTAGCGGGAGGGCCGGGGTGAACACAGATACGCAGTATTTT. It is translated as CASTLFSGRAGVNTDTQYF.

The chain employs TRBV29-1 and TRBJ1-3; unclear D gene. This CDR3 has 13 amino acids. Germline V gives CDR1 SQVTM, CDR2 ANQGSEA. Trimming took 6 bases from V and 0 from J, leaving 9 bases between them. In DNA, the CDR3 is TGCAGCGTCGTGAGGAGCTCTGGAAACACCATATATTTT. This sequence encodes CSVVRSSGNTIYF.

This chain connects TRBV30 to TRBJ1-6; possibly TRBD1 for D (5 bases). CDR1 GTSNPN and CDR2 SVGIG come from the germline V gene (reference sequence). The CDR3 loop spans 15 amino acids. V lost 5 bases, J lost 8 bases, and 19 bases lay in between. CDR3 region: CAWGGTAWGDSPLHF. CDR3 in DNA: TGTGCCTGGGGGGGGACCGCCTGGGGGGATTCACCCCTCCACTTT.

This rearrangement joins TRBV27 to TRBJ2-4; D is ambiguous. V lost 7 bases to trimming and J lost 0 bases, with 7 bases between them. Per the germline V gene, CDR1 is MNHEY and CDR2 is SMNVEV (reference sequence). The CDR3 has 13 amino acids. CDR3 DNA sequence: TGTGCCAGCAAGACTTTAGCCAAAAACATTCAGTACTTC. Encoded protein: CASKTLAKNIQYF.

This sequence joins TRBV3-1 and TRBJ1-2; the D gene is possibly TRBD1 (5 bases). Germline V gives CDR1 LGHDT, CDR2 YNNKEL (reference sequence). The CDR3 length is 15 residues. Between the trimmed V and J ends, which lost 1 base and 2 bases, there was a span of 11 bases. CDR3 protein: CASSQAAGRNYGYTF. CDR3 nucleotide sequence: TGTGCCAGCAGCCAAGCGGCAGGGAGAAACTATGGCTACACCTTC.

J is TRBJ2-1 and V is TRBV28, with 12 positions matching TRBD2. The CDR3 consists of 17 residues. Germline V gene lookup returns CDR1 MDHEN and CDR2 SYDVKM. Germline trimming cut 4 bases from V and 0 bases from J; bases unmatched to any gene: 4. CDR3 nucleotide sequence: TGTGCCAGCAGTTGGGGACTAGCGGGCTACTCCTACAATGAGCAGTTCTTC. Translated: CASSWGLAGYSYNEQFF. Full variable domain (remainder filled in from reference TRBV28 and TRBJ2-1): DVKVTQSSRYLVKRTGEKVFLECVQDMDHENMFWYRQDPGLGLRLIYFSYDVKMKEKGDIPEGYSVSREKKERFSLILESASTNQTSMYLCASSWGLAGYSYNEQFFGPGTRLTVL.

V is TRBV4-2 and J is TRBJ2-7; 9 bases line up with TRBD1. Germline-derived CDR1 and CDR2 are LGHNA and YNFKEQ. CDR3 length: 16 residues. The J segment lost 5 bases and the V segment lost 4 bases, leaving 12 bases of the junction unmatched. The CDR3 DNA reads TGTGCCAGCAGCCGAAGCCCCGGGACAGGGTCCAACGAGCAGTACTTC. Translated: CASSRSPGTGSNEQYF.

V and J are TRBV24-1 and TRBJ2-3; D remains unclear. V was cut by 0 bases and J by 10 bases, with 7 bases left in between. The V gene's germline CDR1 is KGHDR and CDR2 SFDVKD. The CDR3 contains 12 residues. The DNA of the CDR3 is TGTGCCACCAGTGATTTGCGGACCCCGCAGTATTTT. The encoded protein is CATSDLRTPQYF.

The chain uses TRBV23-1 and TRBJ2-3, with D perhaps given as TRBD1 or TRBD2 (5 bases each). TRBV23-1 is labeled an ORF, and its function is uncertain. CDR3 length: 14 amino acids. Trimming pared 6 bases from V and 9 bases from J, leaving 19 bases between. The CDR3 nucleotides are TGCGCCAGCAGACAACCTAGGGACGTCAGGACGCAGTATTTT. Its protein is CASRQPRDVRTQYF.